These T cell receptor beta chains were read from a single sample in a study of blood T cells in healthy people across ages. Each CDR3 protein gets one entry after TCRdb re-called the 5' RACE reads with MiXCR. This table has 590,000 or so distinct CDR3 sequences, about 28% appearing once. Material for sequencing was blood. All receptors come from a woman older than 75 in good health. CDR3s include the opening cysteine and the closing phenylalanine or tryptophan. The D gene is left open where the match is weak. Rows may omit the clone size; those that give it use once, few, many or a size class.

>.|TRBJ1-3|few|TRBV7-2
TGTGCCAGCAGCTTGGACGGACAAGGAAACACCATATATTTT
CASSLDGQGNTIYF
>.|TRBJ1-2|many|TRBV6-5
TGTGCCAGCAGTTACTCGAACAGAAACTATGGCTACACCTTC
CASSYSNRNYGYTF
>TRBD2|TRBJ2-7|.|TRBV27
TGTGCCAGCAGTCCTCTAGCGGGGGGACTTACCCACGAGCAGTACTTC
CASSPLAGGLTHEQYF
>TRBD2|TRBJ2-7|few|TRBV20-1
TGCAGTGCTAGAGGGCCCAGCGGGGGGGCGGGCGAGCAGTACTTC
CSARGPSGGAGEQYF
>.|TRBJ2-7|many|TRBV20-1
TGCAGTGCGACCCGGGACGGAGCCTACGAGCAGTACTTC
CSATRDGAYEQYF
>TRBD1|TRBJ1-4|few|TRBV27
TGTGCCAGCAGTTTTAGGCTCGGGACAGACCTGTTTTTT
CASSFRLGTDLFF
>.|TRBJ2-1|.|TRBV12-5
TGTGCTAGTGGTTTGGTAAAGAGAGAGCAGTTCTTC
CASGLVKREQFF
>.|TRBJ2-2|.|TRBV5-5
TGTGCCAGCAGCTTGGAGCCGGACACGAACACCGGGGAGCTGTTTTTT
CASSLEPDTNTGELFF
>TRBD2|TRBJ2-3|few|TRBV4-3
TGCGCCAGCAGCCAACTAGCGGGGGCTGGCACAGATACGCAGTATTTT
CASSQLAGAGTDTQYF
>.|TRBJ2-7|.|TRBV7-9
TGTGCCAGCAGCTCCCCGCTCCCCTACGAGCAGTACTTC
CASSSPLPYEQYF